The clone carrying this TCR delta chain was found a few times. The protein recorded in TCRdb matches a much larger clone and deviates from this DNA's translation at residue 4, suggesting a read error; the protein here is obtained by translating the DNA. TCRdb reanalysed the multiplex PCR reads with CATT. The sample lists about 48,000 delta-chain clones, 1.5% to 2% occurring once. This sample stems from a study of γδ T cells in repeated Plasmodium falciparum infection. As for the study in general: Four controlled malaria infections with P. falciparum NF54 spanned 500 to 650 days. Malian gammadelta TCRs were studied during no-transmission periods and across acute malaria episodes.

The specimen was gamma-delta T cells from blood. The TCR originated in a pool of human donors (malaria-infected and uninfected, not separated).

The CDR3 loop is CALRNQAFLLPGGYRFQNTDKLIF. Written as DNA, the CDR3 is TGTGCTCTTAGGAACCAGGCCTTCCTACTCCCTGGGGGATACCGGTTTCAGAACACCGATAAACTCATCTTT. The chain has TRDV1 and TRDJ1, with 11 positions matching TRDD3. TCRdb lists no J gene, so it was determined here by aligning the DNA to germline. The CDR3 spans 24 residues. Germline V lookup: CDR1 TSWWSYY, CDR2 QGS. V gave up 8 bases and J gave up 0 bases; unmatched junction bases: 32.